The text below deals with one TCR beta chain. Its cognate antigen is unknown. This CDR3 region has 14 residues. Germline V gene lookup returns CDR1 MGHRA and CDR2 YSYEKL. The junction had 5 bases not matched to a gene; V was cut back by 4 bases and J by 14 bases. The data originate from a study of shared clonotypes between healthy human individuals. The study's findings and limits: Exclusively blood specimens were collected; tissue repertoires likely differ.

Assay runs were performed at deep level. Data came from immunoSEQ multiplex PCR; TCRdb stores just in-frame clones and leaves some out. The sample yields about 470,000 clones, more than 75% seen once. Sequencing used PBMCs. The sequence came from a woman aged 40 to 55 in good health. Some clones in this sample may be carry-over from other donors' samples. V gene TRBV4-1 combines with J gene TRBJ2-1; 16 bases agree with TRBD2. This CDR3 is CASSPGTSGRAEFF. Written as DNA, the CDR3 is TGCGCCAGCAGCCCAGGGACTAGCGGGAGGGCCGAGTTCTTC.